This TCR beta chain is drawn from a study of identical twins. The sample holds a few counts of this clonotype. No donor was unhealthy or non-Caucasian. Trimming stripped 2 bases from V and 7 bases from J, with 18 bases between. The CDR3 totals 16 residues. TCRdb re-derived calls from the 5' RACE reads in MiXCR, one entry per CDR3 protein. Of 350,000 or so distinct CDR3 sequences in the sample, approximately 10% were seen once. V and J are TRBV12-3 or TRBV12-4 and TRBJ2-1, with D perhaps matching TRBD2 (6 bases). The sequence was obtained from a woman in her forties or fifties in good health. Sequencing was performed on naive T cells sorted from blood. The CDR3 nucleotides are TGTGCCAGCAGTTTATTTGCCCGGGGCGGGAAAAATGAGCAGTTCTTC. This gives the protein CASSLFARGGKNEQFF.